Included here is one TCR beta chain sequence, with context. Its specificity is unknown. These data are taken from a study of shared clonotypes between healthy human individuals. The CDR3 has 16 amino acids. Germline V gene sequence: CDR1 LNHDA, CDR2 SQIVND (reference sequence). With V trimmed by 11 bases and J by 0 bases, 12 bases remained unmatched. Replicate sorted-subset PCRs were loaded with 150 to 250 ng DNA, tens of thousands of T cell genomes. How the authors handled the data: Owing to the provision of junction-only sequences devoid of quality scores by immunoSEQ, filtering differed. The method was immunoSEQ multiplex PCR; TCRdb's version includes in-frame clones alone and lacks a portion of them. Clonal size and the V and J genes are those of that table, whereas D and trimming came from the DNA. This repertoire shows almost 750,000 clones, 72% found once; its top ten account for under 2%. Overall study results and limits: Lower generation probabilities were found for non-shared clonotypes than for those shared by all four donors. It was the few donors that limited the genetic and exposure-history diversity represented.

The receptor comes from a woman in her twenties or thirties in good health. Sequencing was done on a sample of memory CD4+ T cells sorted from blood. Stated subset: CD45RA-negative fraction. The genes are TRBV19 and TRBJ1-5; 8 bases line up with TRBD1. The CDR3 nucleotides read TGTGCCGGGGGGGCAGGGGGCTCTTATAGCAATCAGCCCCAGCATTTT. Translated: CAGGAGGSYSNQPQHF.